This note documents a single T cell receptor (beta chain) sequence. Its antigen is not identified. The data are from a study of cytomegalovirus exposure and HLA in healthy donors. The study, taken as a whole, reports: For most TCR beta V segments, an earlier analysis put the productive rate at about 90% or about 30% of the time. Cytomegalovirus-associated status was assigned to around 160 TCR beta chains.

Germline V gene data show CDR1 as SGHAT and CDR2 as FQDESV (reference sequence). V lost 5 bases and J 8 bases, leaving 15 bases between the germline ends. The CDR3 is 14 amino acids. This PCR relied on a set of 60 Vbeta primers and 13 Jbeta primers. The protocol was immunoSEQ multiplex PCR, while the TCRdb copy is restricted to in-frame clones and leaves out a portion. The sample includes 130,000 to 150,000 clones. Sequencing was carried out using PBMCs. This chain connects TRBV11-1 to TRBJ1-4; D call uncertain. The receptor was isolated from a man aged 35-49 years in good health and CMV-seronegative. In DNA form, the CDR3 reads TGTGCCAGCAGCCACATAGAAGGCGGAGAAAAACTGTTTTTT. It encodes CASSHIEGGEKLFF.